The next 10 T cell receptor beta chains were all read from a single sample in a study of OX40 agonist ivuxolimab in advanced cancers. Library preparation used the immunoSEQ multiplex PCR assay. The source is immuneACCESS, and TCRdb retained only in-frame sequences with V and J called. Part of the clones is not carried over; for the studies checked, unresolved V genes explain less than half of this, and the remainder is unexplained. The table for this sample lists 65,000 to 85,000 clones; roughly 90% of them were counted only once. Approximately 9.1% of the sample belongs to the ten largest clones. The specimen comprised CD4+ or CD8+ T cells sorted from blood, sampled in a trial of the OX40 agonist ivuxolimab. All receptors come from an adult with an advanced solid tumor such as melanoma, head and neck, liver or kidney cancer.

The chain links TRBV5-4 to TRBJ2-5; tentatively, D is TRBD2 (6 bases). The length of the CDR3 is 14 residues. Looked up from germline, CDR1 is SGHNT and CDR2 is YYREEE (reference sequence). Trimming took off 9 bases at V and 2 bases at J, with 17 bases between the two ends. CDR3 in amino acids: CAIGGDPFQETQYF. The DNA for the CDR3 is TGTGCCATCGGAGGGGATCCTTTTCAAGAGACCCAGTACTTC.

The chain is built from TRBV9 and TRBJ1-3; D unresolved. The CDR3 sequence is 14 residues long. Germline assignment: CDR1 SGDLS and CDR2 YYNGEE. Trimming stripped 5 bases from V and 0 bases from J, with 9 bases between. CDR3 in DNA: TGTGCCAGCAGTGCAGCGAGCTCTGGAAACACCATATATTTT. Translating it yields CASSAASSGNTIYF.

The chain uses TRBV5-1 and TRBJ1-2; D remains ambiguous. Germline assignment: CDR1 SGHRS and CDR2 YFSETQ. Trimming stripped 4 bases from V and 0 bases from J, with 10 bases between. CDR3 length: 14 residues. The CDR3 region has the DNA TGCGCCAGCAGCCTGAACAGACCTAACTATGGCTACACCTTC. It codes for CASSLNRPNYGYTF.

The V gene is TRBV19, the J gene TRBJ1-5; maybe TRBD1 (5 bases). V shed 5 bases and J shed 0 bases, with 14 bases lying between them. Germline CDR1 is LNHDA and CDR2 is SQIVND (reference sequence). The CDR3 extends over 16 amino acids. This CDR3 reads CASSVHRTYSNQPQHF. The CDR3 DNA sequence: TGTGCCAGTAGTGTTCACAGGACCTATAGCAATCAGCCCCAGCATTTT.

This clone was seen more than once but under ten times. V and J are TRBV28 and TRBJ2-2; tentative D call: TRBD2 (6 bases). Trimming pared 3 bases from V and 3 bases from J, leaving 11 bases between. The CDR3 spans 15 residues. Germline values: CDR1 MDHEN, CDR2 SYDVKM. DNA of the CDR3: TGTGCCAGCAGTTTGGGGGGACTTTACACCGGGGAGCTGTTTTTT. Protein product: CASSLGGLYTGELFF.

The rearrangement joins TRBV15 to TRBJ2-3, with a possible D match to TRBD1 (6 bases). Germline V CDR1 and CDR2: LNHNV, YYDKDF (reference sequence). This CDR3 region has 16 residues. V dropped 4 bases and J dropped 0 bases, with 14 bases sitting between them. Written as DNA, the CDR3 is TGTGCCACCAGCATCCGGGTCAGGGGAAGCACAGATACGCAGTATTTT. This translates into CATSIRVRGSTDTQYF.

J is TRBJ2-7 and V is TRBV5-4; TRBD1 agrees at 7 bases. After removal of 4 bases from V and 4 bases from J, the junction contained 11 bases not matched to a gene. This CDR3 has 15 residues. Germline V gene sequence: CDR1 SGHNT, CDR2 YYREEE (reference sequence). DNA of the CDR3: TGTGCCAGCAGCCTCGACATTGGGACAGCATACGAGCAGTACTTC. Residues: CASSLDIGTAYEQYF.

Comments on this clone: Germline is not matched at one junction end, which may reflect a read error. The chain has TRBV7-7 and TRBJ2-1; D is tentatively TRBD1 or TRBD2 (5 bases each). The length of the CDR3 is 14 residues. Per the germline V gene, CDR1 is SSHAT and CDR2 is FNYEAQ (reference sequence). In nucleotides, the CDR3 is TGTGCTAGCAGCCTCCGGGACCACTCCGATGAGCAGTTCTTC. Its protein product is CASSLRDHSDEQFF.

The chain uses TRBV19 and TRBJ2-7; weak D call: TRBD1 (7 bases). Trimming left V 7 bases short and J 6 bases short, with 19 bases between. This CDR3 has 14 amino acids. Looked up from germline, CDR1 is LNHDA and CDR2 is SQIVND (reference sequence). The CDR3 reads CASKRRGQEGEQYF. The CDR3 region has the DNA TGTGCCAGTAAGCGGAGAGGACAGGAGGGCGAGCAGTACTTC. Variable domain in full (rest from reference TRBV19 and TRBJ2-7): DGGITQSPKYLFRKEGQNVTLSCEQNLNHDAMYWYRQDPGQGLRLIYYSQIVNDFQKGDIAEGYSVSREKKESFPLTVTSAQKNPTAFYLCASKRRGQEGEQYFGPGTRLTVT.

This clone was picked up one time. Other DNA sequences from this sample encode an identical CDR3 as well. As DNA, the CDR3 is TGTGCCAGCAGCGTAGTGCGGACTAGCGGCCAAGAGACCCAGTACTTC. Translation: CASSVVRTSGQETQYF. The chain uses TRBV9 and TRBJ2-5, with TRBD2 matching over 10 bases. CDR3 length equals 16 residues. V shed 0 bases and J 1 base; nucleotides not matched to a gene: 3. Germline lookup yields CDR1 SGDLS and CDR2 YYNGEE.